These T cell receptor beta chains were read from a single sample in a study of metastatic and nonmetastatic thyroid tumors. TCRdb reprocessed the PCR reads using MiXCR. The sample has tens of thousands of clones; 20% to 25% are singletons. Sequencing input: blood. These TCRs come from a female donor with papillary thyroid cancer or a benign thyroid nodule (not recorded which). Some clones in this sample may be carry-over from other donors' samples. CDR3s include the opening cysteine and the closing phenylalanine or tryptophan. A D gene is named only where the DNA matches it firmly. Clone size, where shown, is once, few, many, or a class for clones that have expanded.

TGTGCCAGCAGCTCATCGGGACTTAGCACCGGGGAGCTGTTTTTT,CASSSSGLSTGELFF,-,-,TRBV11-3,TRBJ2-2
TGTGCCAGTAGGATCTCCCCCACAGGACTCTATGGCTACACCTTC,CASRISPTGLYGYTF,many,-,TRBV19,TRBJ1-2
TGTGCCAGCAGCTTTCCGGGACAGGGCGACGAGCAGTACTTC,CASSFPGQGDEQYF,many,TRBD1,TRBV3-1,TRBJ2-7
TGTGCCAGCAGTTGCCCCGGGTGCGCGTCCGCTAACATCGGGGAGCTGTTTTTT,CASSCPGCASANIGELFF,few,-,TRBV6-2/TRBV6-3,TRBJ2-2
TGCAGTGCTCAGCGGGACGGCGAATACAATGAGCAGTTCTTC,CSAQRDGEYNEQFF,many,TRBD2,TRBV20-1,TRBJ2-1
TGTGCCAGCAGCCCTGTTGTAGGGGTAGGCCAAGAGACCCAGTACTTC,CASSPVVGVGQETQYF,-,-,TRBV28,TRBJ2-5
TGCAGTGCTTCCTCAGGGACAGTCTATGGCTACACCTTC,CSASSGTVYGYTF,many,TRBD1,TRBV20-1,TRBJ1-2
TGTGCCAGCAGCTCGACTAGGTCGGGGGATACGCAGTATTTT,CASSSTRSGDTQYF,many,-,TRBV7-2,TRBJ2-3
TGCAGTGCTAGCGACTTACTTTATAATGAGCAGTTCTTC,CSASDLLYNEQFF,-,-,TRBV20-1,TRBJ2-1
TGTGCCAGCAGCTTAGGGAGGCGCGGGTACGAGCAGTACTTC,CASSLGRRGYEQYF,once,-,TRBV7-2,TRBJ2-7
TGTGCCTGGAGCTTGGGCTCGAACACCGGGGAGCTGTTTTTT,CAWSLGSNTGELFF,many,-,TRBV30,TRBJ2-2
TGTGCCAGCAGCGGGGGACAGTCCAATCAGCCCCAGCATTTT,CASSGGQSNQPQHF,many,TRBD1,TRBV3-1,TRBJ1-5
TGTGGAAGGGTTTCATGCTGGGAGCTGTTTTTT,CGRVSCWELFF,-,-,TRBV30,TRBJ2-2
TGCGCCAGCAGCCATCCTGGGAGTCCCCTTTCCTACGAGCTGTACTTC,CASSHPGSPLSYELYF,-,-,TRBV4-1,TRBJ2-7
TGTGCTAGCCGAAGTAGTGGAAGGACTGAAGCTTTCTTT,CASRSSGRTEAFF,few,-,TRBV28,TRBJ1-1
TGTGCCAGCAGCGTCGGACAGAACTACGAGCAGTACTTC,CASSVGQNYEQYF,many,-,TRBV5-4,TRBJ2-7
TGTGCCAGCAGTTACTCCCCCTCGGCAGCTGGAGCTAACTATGGCTACACCTTC,CASSYSPSAAGANYGYTF,-,-,TRBV6-2/TRBV6-3,TRBJ1-2
TGTGCCAGCAGCCAAGGGGCTGGGTCAAGGGTCAACTACAATGAGCAGTTCTTC,CASSQGAGSRVNYNEQFF,-,-,TRBV14,TRBJ2-1
TGTGCCAGCAGCCAGGGGGACTCCTCAAAGGCTTTCTTT,CASSQGDSSKAFF,-,-,TRBV4-2,TRBJ1-1
TGTGCCACTTCAGGGGTTAATGAAAAACTGTTTTTT,CATSGVNEKLFF,-,-,TRBV30,TRBJ1-4
TGTGCCAGCGCCAGGGACCCCTCGATGGTCAACGAGCAGTTCTTC,CASARDPSMVNEQFF,-,-,TRBV7-3,TRBJ2-1
TGTGCCAGCAGCCCCCCGTACACTCTCAACACTGAAGCTTTCTTT,CASSPPYTLNTEAFF,many,-,TRBV7-8,TRBJ1-1
TGTGCCAGCAGTGACAGTCTCTCTGGAAACACCATATATTTT,CASSDSLSGNTIYF,many,-,TRBV2,TRBJ1-3
TGCAGCGTTGAGAAAAGGGGGCACTATACGCAGTATTTT,CSVEKRGHYTQYF,many,TRBD1,TRBV29-1,TRBJ2-3
TGTGCCAGCAGCTCTGAATTACAGGATTCCGTCGAGCAGTACTTC,CASSSELQDSVEQYF,many,-,TRBV11-1,TRBJ2-7
TGTGCCAGCAGCGTCAGCGGGAGTAACTACGAGCAGTACTTC,CASSVSGSNYEQYF,medium-sized,TRBD2,TRBV7-2,TRBJ2-7
TGTGCCTGGAAGGGACTAGCGAACACCGGGGAGCTGTTTTTT,CAWKGLANTGELFF,many,TRBD2,TRBV30,TRBJ2-2
TGTGCCAGCAGAGTAACAGGGGGCAATGAGCAGTTCTTC,CASRVTGGNEQFF,few,TRBD1,TRBV28,TRBJ2-1